The sample holds many counts of the clone carrying this T cell receptor (beta chain). V dropped 7 bases and J dropped 2 bases, with 11 bases sitting between them. This CDR3 has 14 residues. Germline V gives CDR1 LGHDT, CDR2 YNNKEL (reference sequence). Regions amplified from RNA transcripts were the TCR beta CDR3 regions. HTBI primers drove first-round RT-PCR of the TCR CDR3. TCRdb independently ran MiXCR on the multiplex PCR reads; one entry per CDR3 protein. The repertoire consists of hundreds of thousands of distinct CDR3 sequences, with about 16% occurring once and the leading ten covering approximately 30%. The sample originates from a study of T cells in Graves' hyperthyroidism and ophthalmopathy.

The material sequenced was blood. This clonotype was sampled from a woman aged 25 to 39 with Graves' hyperthyroidism. The chain links TRBV3-1 to TRBJ2-2; a possible D gene is TRBD2 (5 bases). CDR3: CASTPGTNTGELFF. The DNA of the CDR3 is TGTGCCAGCACCCCGGGAACAAACACCGGGGAGCTGTTTTTT.